These T cell receptor beta chains were read from a single sample in a study of identical twins. TCRdb fed the 5' RACE reads into MiXCR, producing one record per CDR3 protein. Of about 470,000 distinct CDR3 sequences in the sample, roughly 26% were seen once. The same sample was also studied in work on T cells expressing NK-cell markers.

The sequenced sample consisted of CD4+ T cells sorted from blood. These receptors were obtained from a woman younger than 35 in good health. CDR3s include the opening cysteine and the closing phenylalanine or tryptophan. Each record gives: clone size, CDR3 length, V gene, D gene, J gene, CDR3 protein, CDR3 DNA. A D gene is named only where the DNA matches it firmly. Clone size is not always given. Where it is, it says once, few, many or a class for expanded clones.

NA,13,TRBV20-1,NA,TRBJ2-5,CSATQTGKETQYF,TGCAGTGCGACCCAGACAGGAAAAGAGACCCAGTACTTC
NA,15,TRBV5-1,NA,TRBJ1-1,CASSSPDRENTEAFF,TGCGCCAGCAGCTCCCCGGATCGGGAGAACACTGAAGCTTTCTTT
many,17,TRBV3-1,NA,TRBJ2-4,CASSQGLSGRSKNIQYF,TGTGCCAGCAGCCAAGGATTGTCGGGAAGGAGCAAAAACATTCAGTACTTC
NA,14,TRBV20-1,NA,TRBJ2-3,CSAAGHFSTDTQYF,TGCAGTGCCGCGGGACACTTTAGCACAGATACGCAGTATTTT
few,17,TRBV2,TRBD2,TRBJ2-3,CASRTHRLAGRTDTQYF,TGTGCCAGCAGGACCCACCGACTAGCGGGTCGCACAGATACGCAGTATTTT
few,13,TRBV20-1,NA,TRBJ2-4,CSATTRAKNIQYF,TGCAGTGCTACAACTAGAGCCAAAAACATTCAGTACTTC
few,16,TRBV12-3/TRBV12-4,TRBD2,TRBJ2-3,CASSSPASGGADTQYF,TGTGCCAGCAGTTCCCCGGCTAGCGGGGGCGCAGATACGCAGTATTTT
few,12,TRBV12-3/TRBV12-4,TRBD2,TRBJ2-1,CATGGLVNEQFF,TGTGCCACCGGGGGACTAGTCAATGAGCAGTTCTTC
few,15,TRBV20-1,NA,TRBJ2-7,CSASGAGADNYEQYF,TGCAGTGCTTCCGGCGCAGGAGCGGACAACTACGAGCAGTACTTC
NA,14,TRBV7-9,NA,TRBJ2-7,CASSLASVNTKQYF,TGTGCCAGCAGCTTAGCTAGCGTCAATACGAAGCAGTACTTC
NA,17,TRBV5-1,NA,TRBJ2-7,CASSLRSGRPSDYEQYF,TGCGCCAGCAGCTTGAGGTCAGGGCGGCCCTCTGACTACGAGCAGTACTTC
few,16,TRBV3-1,TRBD2,TRBJ2-3,CASSQIGGSRVDTQYF,TGTGCCAGCAGCCAAATCGGCGGGAGTCGGGTAGATACGCAGTATTTT
NA,15,TRBV19,NA,TRBJ2-1,CASSQTGTNSGEQFF,TGTGCCAGTAGTCAAACCGGGACGAATAGCGGCGAGCAGTTCTTC
NA,11,TRBV20-1,NA,TRBJ2-1,CSARYYNEQFF,TGCAGTGCTAGATATTACAATGAGCAGTTCTTC
NA,16,TRBV5-1,TRBD2,TRBJ2-1,CASSLASVAGANEQFF,TGCGCCAGCAGCTTGGCCTCGGTAGCGGGAGCGAATGAGCAGTTCTTC
NA,13,TRBV5-1,NA,TRBJ2-7,CASSPMAGTWQYF,TGCGCCAGCAGCCCGATGGCCGGGACATGGCAGTACTTC
few,18,TRBV5-1,TRBD2,TRBJ2-3,CASSLGGGLAPDADTQYF,TGCGCCAGCAGCTTGGGCGGTGGACTAGCGCCGGACGCAGATACGCAGTATTTT
few,10,TRBV6-1,NA,TRBJ1-1,CASSLTGAFF,TGTGCCAGCAGTTTAACTGGGGCTTTCTTT
NA,12,TRBV20-1,NA,TRBJ2-5,CSAPRTQETQYF,TGCAGTGCTCCTCGGACCCAAGAGACCCAGTACTTC
few,17,TRBV12-3/TRBV12-4,NA,TRBJ2-2,CASSPWGESTNTGELFF,TGTGCCAGCAGTCCCTGGGGGGAAAGTACGAACACCGGGGAGCTGTTTTTT
few,10,TRBV20-1,NA,TRBJ1-2,CSANQGFNTF,TGCAGTGCTAACCAGGGCTTTAACACCTTC
once,13,TRBV20-1,TRBD1,TRBJ2-5,CSGWDRVMQTQYF,TGCAGTGGGTGGGACAGGGTTATGCAGACCCAGTACTTC
few,16,TRBV6-1,NA,TRBJ2-7,CASTAPQGLWGYEQYF,TGTGCCAGCACCGCCCCCCAGGGGTTATGGGGTTACGAGCAGTACTTC
few,21,TRBV6-2/TRBV6-3,TRBD2,TRBJ2-3,CASSYSVTAGGPFIMTDTQYF,TGTGCCAGCAGTTACTCGGTTACAGCGGGGGGGCCGTTTATTATGACAGATACGCAGTATTTT
few,15,TRBV20-1,NA,TRBJ2-6,CSALARSSGANVLTF,TGCAGTGCTCTCGCCAGGAGCTCTGGGGCCAACGTCCTGACTTTC
NA,15,TRBV3-1,NA,TRBJ2-1,CASSQTVGPYNEQFF,TGTGCCAGCAGCCAGACCGTAGGCCCCTACAATGAGCAGTTCTTC
NA,14,TRBV7-9,TRBD2,TRBJ2-7,CASSSPGTIYEQYF,TGTGCCAGCAGCTCGCCCGGGACTATTTACGAGCAGTACTTC
NA,16,TRBV3-1,TRBD1,TRBJ1-6,CASSQGGQGKGSPLHF,TGTGCCAGCAGCCAAGGGGGACAGGGGAAGGGTTCACCCCTCCACTTT
few,14,TRBV12-3/TRBV12-4,NA,TRBJ1-1,CASSLGGPNTEAFF,TGTGCCAGCAGTTTAGGGGGTCCGAACACTGAAGCTTTCTTT
NA,14,TRBV5-1,TRBD1,TRBJ2-1,CASSSGQNPNEQFF,TGCGCCAGCAGCTCGGGACAGAACCCCAATGAGCAGTTCTTC
NA,13,TRBV9,NA,TRBJ2-7,CASSDLASYEQYF,TGTGCCAGCAGCGATCTAGCTAGCTACGAGCAGTACTTC
few,14,TRBV10-3,TRBD1,TRBJ2-7,CAISPGTGESEQYF,TGTGCCATCAGCCCCGGGACAGGGGAGTCCGAGCAGTACTTC
NA,16,TRBV9,TRBD2,TRBJ2-7,CASSVVGLAGGDEQYF,TGTGCCAGCAGCGTAGTGGGGCTAGCGGGAGGAGACGAGCAGTACTTC
few,11,TRBV7-9,NA,TRBJ2-7,CASTVGYEQYF,TGTGCCAGCACCGTCGGCTACGAGCAGTACTTC
many,14,TRBV3-1,TRBD1,TRBJ2-7,CASSADRVSYEQYF,TGTGCCAGCAGCGCAGACAGGGTCTCCTACGAGCAGTACTTC
NA,17,TRBV29-1,TRBD2,TRBJ2-1,CSVAPGSSGRAGDEQFF,TGCAGCGTTGCCCCGGGGAGCAGCGGGAGGGCTGGCGATGAGCAGTTCTTC
few,15,TRBV5-6,NA,TRBJ2-7,CASSLFRAFAYEQYF,TGTGCCAGCAGCTTGTTTAGGGCTTTCGCCTACGAGCAGTACTTC
NA,16,TRBV3-1,TRBD2,TRBJ2-5,CASSSLAGGPKETQYF,TGTGCCAGCAGCTCCTTAGCGGGAGGGCCCAAAGAGACCCAGTACTTC
NA,14,TRBV10-3,NA,TRBJ2-1,CAISEGEPYNEQFF,TGTGCCATCAGTGAGGGGGAGCCCTACAATGAGCAGTTCTTC
few,14,TRBV2,NA,TRBJ2-3,CASTVETFTDTQYF,TGTGCCAGCACGGTAGAAACATTCACAGATACGCAGTATTTT
NA,14,TRBV7-2,NA,TRBJ2-7,CASSFDRNSYEQYF,TGTGCCAGCAGCTTCGATCGGAACTCCTACGAGCAGTACTTC
NA,15,TRBV15,NA,TRBJ2-5,CATSKGRPKEETQYF,TGTGCCACCAGCAAAGGACGGCCGAAGGAGGAGACCCAGTACTTC
NA,14,TRBV7-2,NA,TRBJ2-7,CASSFVESSYEQYF,TGTGCCAGCAGCTTTGTGGAGAGCTCCTACGAGCAGTACTTC
once,14,TRBV29-1,TRBD2,TRBJ2-2,CSVGGTSGTGELFF,TGCAGCGTTGGGGGGACTAGCGGCACCGGGGAGCTGTTTTTT
many,12,TRBV29-1,NA,TRBJ2-7,CSVGPQRYEQYF,TGCAGCGTCGGACCGCAAAGATACGAGCAGTACTTC
NA,15,TRBV11-2,NA,TRBJ2-5,CASSLMLTAQETQYF,TGTGCCAGCAGCTTAATGCTTACGGCACAAGAGACCCAGTACTTC
few,16,TRBV19,NA,TRBJ2-3,CASSIEWVRGTDTQYF,TGTGCCAGTAGTATAGAATGGGTTAGGGGCACAGATACGCAGTATTTT
NA,10,TRBV2,NA,TRBJ2-7,CASKNYEQYF,TGTGCCAGCAAGAACTACGAGCAGTACTTC
NA,15,TRBV2,NA,TRBJ2-3,CASSVRAVGPDTQYF,TGTGCCAGCAGTGTTCGGGCCGTCGGTCCAGATACGCAGTATTTT
NA,14,TRBV20-1,TRBD2,TRBJ2-2,CSASPTSGYGELFF,TGCAGTGCTAGTCCGACTAGCGGATACGGGGAGCTGTTTTTT
NA,16,TRBV5-1,NA,TRBJ2-1,CASSLVRLADRDEQFF,TGCGCCAGCAGCTTGGTGAGACTAGCGGACAGGGATGAGCAGTTCTTC
NA,10,TRBV19,NA,TRBJ1-2,CASSEGRYTF,TGTGCCAGTAGTGAAGGCCGCTACACCTTC
few,14,TRBV5-1,TRBD2,TRBJ2-7,CASSLTGGAYEQYF,TGCGCCAGCAGCTTGACCGGGGGGGCCTACGAGCAGTACTTC
NA,13,TRBV10-3,NA,TRBJ2-2,CAISRGDTGELFF,TGTGCCATCAGTCGAGGGGACACCGGGGAGCTGTTTTTT
few,14,TRBV3-1,TRBD1,TRBJ2-7,CASSQGQGGFQQYF,TGTGCCAGCAGCCAAGGACAGGGTGGCTTTCAGCAGTACTTC
NA,14,TRBV5-1,NA,TRBJ2-2,CASYGPSMAGELFF,TGCGCCAGCTACGGGCCCAGTATGGCCGGGGAGCTGTTTTTT
NA,13,TRBV20-1,NA,TRBJ2-1,CSAREAAYNEQFF,TGCAGTGCTAGAGAGGCCGCCTACAATGAGCAGTTCTTC
few,16,TRBV5-1,TRBD2,TRBJ2-1,CASRRTTGTRGNEQFF,TGCGCCAGCAGACGAACCACCGGGACTAGAGGCAATGAGCAGTTCTTC
NA,15,TRBV5-1,NA,TRBJ2-7,CASSLLGRQVYEQYF,TGCGCCAGCAGCTTGTTGGGTCGTCAGGTCTACGAGCAGTACTTC